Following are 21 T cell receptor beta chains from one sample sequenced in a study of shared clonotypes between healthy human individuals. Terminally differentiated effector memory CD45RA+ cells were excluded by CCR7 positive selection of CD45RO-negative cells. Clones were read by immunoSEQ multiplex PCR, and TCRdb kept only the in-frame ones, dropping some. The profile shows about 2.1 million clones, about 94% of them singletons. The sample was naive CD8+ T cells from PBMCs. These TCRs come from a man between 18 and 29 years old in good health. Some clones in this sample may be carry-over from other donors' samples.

CDR3 region: CASRDGDRGSDTQYF. The CDR3 DNA sequence: TGTGCCAGCAGAGACGGGGACAGGGGCTCAGATACGCAGTATTTT. This rearrangement joins TRBV7-9 to TRBJ2-3, with 10 positions matching TRBD1. The CDR3 runs 15 residues. Germline V lookup: CDR1 SEHNR, CDR2 FQNEAQ (reference sequence). V shed 6 bases and J 4 bases; nucleotides not matched to a gene: 7.

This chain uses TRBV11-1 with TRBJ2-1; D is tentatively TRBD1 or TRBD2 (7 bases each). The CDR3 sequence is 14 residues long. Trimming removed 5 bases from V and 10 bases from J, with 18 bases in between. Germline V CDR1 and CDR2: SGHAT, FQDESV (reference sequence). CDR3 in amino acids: CASSPVRGGNEQFF. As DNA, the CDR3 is TGTGCCAGCAGCCCAGTCAGGGGGGGAAACGAGCAGTTCTTC.

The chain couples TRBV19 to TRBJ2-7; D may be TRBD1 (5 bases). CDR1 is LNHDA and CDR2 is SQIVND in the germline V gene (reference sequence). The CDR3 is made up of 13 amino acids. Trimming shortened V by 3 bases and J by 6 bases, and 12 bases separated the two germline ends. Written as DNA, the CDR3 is TGTGCCAGTAGTATGGGCAGGGTTTCCGAGCAGTACTTC. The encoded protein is CASSMGRVSEQYF. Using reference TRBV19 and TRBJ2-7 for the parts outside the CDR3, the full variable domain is DGGITQSPKYLFRKEGQNVTLSCEQNLNHDAMYWYRQDPGQGLRLIYYSQIVNDFQKGDIAEGYSVSREKKESFPLTVTSAQKNPTAFYLCASSMGRVSEQYFGPGTRLTVT.

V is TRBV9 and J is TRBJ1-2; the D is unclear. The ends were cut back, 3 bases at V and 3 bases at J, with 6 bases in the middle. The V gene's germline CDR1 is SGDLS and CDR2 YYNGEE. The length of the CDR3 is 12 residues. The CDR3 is CASSETYYGYTF. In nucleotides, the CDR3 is TGTGCCAGCAGCGAAACCTACTATGGCTACACCTTC.

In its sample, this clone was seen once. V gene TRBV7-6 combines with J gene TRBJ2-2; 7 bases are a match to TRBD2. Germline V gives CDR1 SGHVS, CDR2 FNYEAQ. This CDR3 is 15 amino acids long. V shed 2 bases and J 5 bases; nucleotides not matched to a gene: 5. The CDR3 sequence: CASSLQAGWTGELFF. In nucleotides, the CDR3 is TGTGCCAGCAGCTTACAAGCGGGATGGACCGGGGAGCTGTTTTTT.

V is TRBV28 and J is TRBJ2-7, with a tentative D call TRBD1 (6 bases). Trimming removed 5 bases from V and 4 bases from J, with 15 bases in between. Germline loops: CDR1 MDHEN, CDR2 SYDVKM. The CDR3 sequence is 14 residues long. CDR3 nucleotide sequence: TGTGCCAGCAGTCAGGGGTCAGGTCCGTACGAGCAGTACTTC. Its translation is CASSQGSGPYEQYF.

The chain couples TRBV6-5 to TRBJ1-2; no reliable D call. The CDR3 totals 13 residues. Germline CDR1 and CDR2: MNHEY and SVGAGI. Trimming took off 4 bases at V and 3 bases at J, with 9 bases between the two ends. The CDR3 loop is CASSWQRDYGYTF. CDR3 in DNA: TGTGCCAGCAGTTGGCAGAGGGACTATGGCTACACCTTC.

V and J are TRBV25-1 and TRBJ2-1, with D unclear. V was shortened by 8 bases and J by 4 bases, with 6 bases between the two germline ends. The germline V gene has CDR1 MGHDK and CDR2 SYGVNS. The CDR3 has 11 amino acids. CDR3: CASLIYNEQFF. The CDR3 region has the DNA TGTGCCAGCCTAATTTACAATGAGCAGTTCTTC.

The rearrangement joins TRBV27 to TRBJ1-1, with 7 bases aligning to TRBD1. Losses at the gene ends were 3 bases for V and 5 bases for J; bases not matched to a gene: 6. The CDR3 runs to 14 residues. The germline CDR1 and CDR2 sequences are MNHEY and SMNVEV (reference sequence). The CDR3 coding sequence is TGTGCCAGCAGTTTTCAGGGGGGGCGAACTGAAGCTTTCTTT. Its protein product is CASSFQGGRTEAFF.

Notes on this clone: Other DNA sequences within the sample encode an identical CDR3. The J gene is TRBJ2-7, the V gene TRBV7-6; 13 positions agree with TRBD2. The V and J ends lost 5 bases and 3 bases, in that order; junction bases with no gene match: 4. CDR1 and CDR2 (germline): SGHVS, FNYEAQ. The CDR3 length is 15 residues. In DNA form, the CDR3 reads TGTGCCAGCAGCCCCAGGACTAGCGGGAGCTACGAGCAGTACTTC. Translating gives CASSPRTSGSYEQYF. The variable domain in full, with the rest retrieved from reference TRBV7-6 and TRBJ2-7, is GAGVSQSPRYKVTKRGQDVALRCDPISGHVSLYWYRQALGQGPEFLTYFNYEAQQDKSGLPNDRFSAERPEGSISTLTIQRTEQRDSAMYRCASSPRTSGSYEQYFGPGTRLTVT.

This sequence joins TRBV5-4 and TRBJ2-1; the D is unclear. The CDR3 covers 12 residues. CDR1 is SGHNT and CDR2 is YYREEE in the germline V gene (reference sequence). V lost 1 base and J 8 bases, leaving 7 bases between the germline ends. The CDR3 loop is CASSLFAHEQFF. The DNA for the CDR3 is TGTGCCAGCAGCTTGTTTGCGCATGAGCAGTTCTTC.

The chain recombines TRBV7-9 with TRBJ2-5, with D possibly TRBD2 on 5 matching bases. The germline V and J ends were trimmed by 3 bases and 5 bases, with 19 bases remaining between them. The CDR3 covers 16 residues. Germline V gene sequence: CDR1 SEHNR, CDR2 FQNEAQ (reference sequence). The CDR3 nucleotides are TGTGCCAGCAGCTTCAACATACAAACTAGAAGCGAGACCCAGTACTTC. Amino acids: CASSFNIQTRSETQYF.

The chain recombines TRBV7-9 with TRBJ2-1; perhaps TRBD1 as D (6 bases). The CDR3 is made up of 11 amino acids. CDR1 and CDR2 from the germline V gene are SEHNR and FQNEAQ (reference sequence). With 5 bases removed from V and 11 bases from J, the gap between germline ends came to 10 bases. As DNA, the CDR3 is TGTGCCAGCAGCAGGGACATCCAGCAGTTCTTC. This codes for CASSRDIQQFF. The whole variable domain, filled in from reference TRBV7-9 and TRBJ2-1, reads DTGVSQNPRHKITKRGQNVTFRCDPISEHNRLYWYRQTLGQGPEFLTYFQNEAQLEKSRLLSDRFSAERPKGSFSTLEIQRTEQGDSAMYLCASSRDIQQFFGPGTRLTVL.

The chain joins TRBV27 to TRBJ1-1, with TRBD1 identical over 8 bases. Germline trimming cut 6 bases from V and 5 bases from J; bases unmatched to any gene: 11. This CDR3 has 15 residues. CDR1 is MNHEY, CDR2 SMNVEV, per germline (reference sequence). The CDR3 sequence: CASRATGALTTEAFF. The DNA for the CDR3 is TGTGCCAGCAGGGCGACAGGGGCCCTAACGACTGAAGCTTTCTTT.

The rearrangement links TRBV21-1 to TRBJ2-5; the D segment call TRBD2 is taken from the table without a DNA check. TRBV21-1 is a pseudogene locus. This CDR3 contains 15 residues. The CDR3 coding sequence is TGTGCCAGCAGCTCCCGACTAGCGCGCCAAGAGACCCAGTACTTC. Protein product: CASSSRLARQETQYF.

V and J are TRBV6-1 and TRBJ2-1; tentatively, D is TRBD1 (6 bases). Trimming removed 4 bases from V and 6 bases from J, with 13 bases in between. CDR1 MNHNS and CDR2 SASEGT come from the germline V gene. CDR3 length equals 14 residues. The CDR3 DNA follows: TGTGCCAGCAGTGCCTACAGGGTCGTCAATGAGCAGTTCTTC. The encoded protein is CASSAYRVVNEQFF.

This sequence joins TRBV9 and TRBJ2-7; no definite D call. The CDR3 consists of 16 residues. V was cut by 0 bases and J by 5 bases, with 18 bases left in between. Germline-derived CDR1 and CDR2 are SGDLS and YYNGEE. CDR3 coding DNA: TGTGCCAGCAGCGTAGCCCAGACGAACTCGCACGACGAGCAGTACTTC. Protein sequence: CASSVAQTNSHDEQYF.

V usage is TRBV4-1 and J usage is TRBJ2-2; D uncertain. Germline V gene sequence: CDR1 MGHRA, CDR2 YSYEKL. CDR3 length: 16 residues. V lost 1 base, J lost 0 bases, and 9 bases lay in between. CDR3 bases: TGCGCCAGCAGCCAAGTCGACATCGCGAACACCGGGGAGCTGTTTTTT. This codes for CASSQVDIANTGELFF.

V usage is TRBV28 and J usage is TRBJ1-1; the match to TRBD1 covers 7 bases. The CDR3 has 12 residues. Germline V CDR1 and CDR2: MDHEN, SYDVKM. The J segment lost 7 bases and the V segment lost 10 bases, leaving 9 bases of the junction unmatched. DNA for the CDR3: TGTGCCATTGTAGACAGGGACCTTGAAGCTTTCTTT. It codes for CAIVDRDLEAFF.

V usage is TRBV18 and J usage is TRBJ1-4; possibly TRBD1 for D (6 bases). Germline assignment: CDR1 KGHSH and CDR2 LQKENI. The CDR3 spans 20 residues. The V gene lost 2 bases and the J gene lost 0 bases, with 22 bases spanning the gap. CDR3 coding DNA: TGTGCCAGCTCACCAGAACCACCTTTACAGGGAATTACAACTAATGAAAAACTGTTTTTT. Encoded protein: CASSPEPPLQGITTNEKLFF.

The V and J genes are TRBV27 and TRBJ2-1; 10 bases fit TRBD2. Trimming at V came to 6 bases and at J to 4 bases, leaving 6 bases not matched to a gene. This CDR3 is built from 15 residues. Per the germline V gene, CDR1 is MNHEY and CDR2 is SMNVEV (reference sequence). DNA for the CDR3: TGTGCCAGCAGACTCGGACTAGCGGTATACAATGAGCAGTTCTTC. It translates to CASRLGLAVYNEQFF.